A single sample is the source of the 29 T cell receptor beta chains below, sequenced in a study of blood T cell repertoires in COVID-19 (dated by TCRdb to 2020 to 2021). Receptor amplification or capture employed the immunoSEQ multiplex PCR assay. Imported from immuneACCESS, the table was reduced by TCRdb to in-frame sequences with V and J called. These copies leave out some clones; in studies compared against another copy, an unresolved V gene accounts for under half, and the cause of the remainder is not known. In all, the sample holds around 160,000 clones, and 88% of those were seen once. The ten largest clones add up to about 2.5% of the sample. Sequencing was performed on peripheral blood. All receptors derive from a human donor in a cohort sampled during active COVID-19.

This chain connects TRBV6-1 to TRBJ2-1; D not resolved. Trimming took 3 bases from V and 9 from J, leaving 6 bases between them. The CDR3 sequence is 11 residues long. Germline lookup yields CDR1 MNHNS and CDR2 SASEGT. CDR3 sequence (DNA): TGTGCCAGCAGTGATAGGAGTGAGCAGTTCTTC. This sequence encodes CASSDRSEQFF.

V is TRBV6-2 or TRBV6-3 and J is TRBJ2-7; TRBD1 agrees at 11 bases. The germline V gene has CDR1 MNHEY and CDR2 SVGEGT. J lost 2 bases, V lost 4 bases, and 4 bases had no gene match. The CDR3 sequence is 15 residues long. The CDR3 reads CASSFADRGPYEQYF. Here the CDR3 DNA reads TGTGCCAGCAGTTTCGCGGACAGGGGGCCCTACGAGCAGTACTTC.

This clone has more than one count but fewer than ten. J is TRBJ1-5 and V is TRBV19, with D perhaps TRBD1 (5 bases). Trimming removed 7 bases from V and 4 bases from J, with 11 bases in between. The germline V gene encodes CDR1 LNHDA and CDR2 SQIVND (reference sequence). CDR3 length equals 13 residues. CDR3 sequence reads: CASNRQTNQPQHF. Here the CDR3 DNA reads TGTGCCAGTAATCGACAGACTAATCAGCCCCAGCATTTT.

The V and J genes are TRBV9 and TRBJ1-2; no clear D. The length of the CDR3 is 13 residues. The germline CDR1 and CDR2 sequences are SGDLS and YYNGEE. V gave up 4 bases and J gave up 4 bases, with 11 bases separating them. As DNA, the CDR3 is TGTGCCAGCAGCACAGAGGGAGGCTATGGCTACACCTTC. This encodes CASSTEGGYGYTF.

The rearrangement links TRBV2 to TRBJ2-2; maybe TRBD2 (6 bases). Germline CDR1 is SNHLY and CDR2 is FYNNEI. Trimming pared 6 bases from V and 5 bases from J, leaving 13 bases between. This CDR3 comprises 14 residues. This CDR3 is CASRFGGITGELFF. In DNA, the CDR3 is TGTGCCAGCAGGTTTGGGGGGATTACCGGGGAGCTGTTTTTT.

Here the CDR3 reads CASSPTGSEGNSPLHF. Here the CDR3 DNA reads TGTGCCAGCTCACCGACAGGGTCCGAGGGAAATTCACCCCTCCACTTT. V is TRBV18 and J is TRBJ1-6; the match to TRBD1 covers 7 bases. V was clipped by 3 bases and J by 7 bases; unmatched bases: 9. The CDR3 length is 16 residues. The germline gives CDR1 KGHSH, CDR2 LQKENI. Drawing the rest from reference TRBV18 and TRBJ1-6, the complete variable domain is NAGVMQNPRHLVRRRGQEARLRCSPMKGHSHVYWYRQLPEEGLKFMVYLQKENIIDESGMPKERFSAEFPKEGPSILRIQQVVRGDSAAYFCASSPTGSEGNSPLHFGNGTRLTVT.

This clone was seen a single time. The chain recombines TRBV4-1 with TRBJ2-7; TRBD1 is a possible D gene (5 bases). CDR1 is MGHRA and CDR2 is YSYEKL in the germline V gene. Trimming left V 3 bases short and J 5 bases short, with 14 bases between. This CDR3 is built from 14 residues. The CDR3 nucleotides read TGCGCCAGCAGCCAGGGGCAGGGTTTCAACGAGCAGTACTTC. As protein: CASSQGQGFNEQYF.

This clone appeared a single time. V is TRBV7-2 and J is TRBJ2-4, with 11 positions matching TRBD2. The CDR3 runs to 14 residues. V was pared by 5 bases and J by 8 bases, with 5 bases of the junction left unmatched. CDR1 SGHTA and CDR2 FQGNSA come from the germline V gene. This CDR3 reads CASSPVTSGDIQYF. The CDR3 DNA sequence: TGTGCCAGCAGCCCCGTGACTAGCGGGGACATTCAGTACTTC. The full variable domain, rest sourced from reference TRBV7-2 and TRBJ2-4, is GAGVSQSPSNKVTEKGKDVELRCDPISGHTALYWYRQSLGQGLEFLIYFQGNSAPDKSGLPSDRFSAERTGGSVSTLTIQRTQQEDSAVYLCASSPVTSGDIQYFGAGTRLSVL.

In its sample, this clone was seen many times. The chain combines TRBV4-2 with TRBJ2-1; 9 nucleotides line up with TRBD2. This CDR3 comprises 15 residues. The V segment lost 0 bases and the J segment 5 bases; nucleotides outside the gene matches: 2. Germline V CDR1 and CDR2: LGHNA, YNFKEQ. The CDR3: CASSQEAGGHNEQFF. CDR3 DNA: TGTGCCAGCAGCCAAGAAGCGGGAGGACACAATGAGCAGTTCTTC.

The chain recombines TRBV18 with TRBJ1-1; D ambiguous. From germline, CDR1 is KGHSH and CDR2 LQKENI. The CDR3 is made up of 16 amino acids. V lost 0 bases, J lost 2 bases, and 13 bases lay in between. This chain's CDR3 is CASSPPETQPNTEAFF. CDR3 nucleotides: TGTGCCAGCTCACCACCAGAGACACAGCCTAACACTGAAGCTTTCTTT.

The rearrangement links TRBV18 to TRBJ1-2; D is perhaps TRBD1 (5 bases). V was cut by 2 bases and J by 0 bases, with 10 bases left in between. Looked up from germline, CDR1 is KGHSH and CDR2 is LQKENI. This CDR3 is 15 amino acids long. In DNA, the CDR3 is TGTGCCAGCTCACCAACCCCGGACACTAACTATGGCTACACCTTC. It is translated as CASSPTPDTNYGYTF.

The rearrangement links TRBV5-1 to TRBJ1-1; D is unclear. V lost 5 bases, J lost 3 bases, and 8 bases lay in between. The CDR3 runs to 12 residues. Germline lookup yields CDR1 SGHRS and CDR2 YFSETQ. DNA for the CDR3: TGCGCCAGCAGGTTGCAGGACACTGAAGCTTTCTTT. Residues: CASRLQDTEAFF.

This sequence joins TRBV28 and TRBJ2-5; 9 nucleotides match TRBD2. Germline V CDR1 and CDR2: MDHEN, SYDVKM. The CDR3 is made up of 18 amino acids. V lost 3 bases and J lost 5; bases outside the gene matches: 16. The CDR3 bases are TGTGCCAGCAGTTTCCACCCCGGGGTAGCGGGGGCCGGGGAGACCCAGTACTTC. It specifies CASSFHPGVAGAGETQYF.

This clone was recorded only once. The rearrangement uses TRBV27 and TRBJ2-5; 9 bases map to TRBD1. There are 14 residues in the CDR3. Germline V CDR1 and CDR2: MNHEY, SMNVEV (reference sequence). Losses at the gene ends were 6 bases for V and 3 bases for J; bases not matched to a gene: 5. The chain's CDR3 is CASRRTGVKETQYF. CDR3 sequence (DNA): TGTGCCAGCAGAAGGACAGGGGTTAAAGAGACCCAGTACTTC.

The rearrangement links TRBV27 to TRBJ2-7, with TRBD1 matching 10 bases. This CDR3 contains 18 residues. V lost 3 bases to trimming and J lost 2 bases; unmatched junction nucleotides: 13. The germline V gene encodes CDR1 MNHEY and CDR2 SMNVEV (reference sequence). In DNA form, the CDR3 reads TGTGCCAGCAGTTTTCGTACAATAGGGACAGGGGTTCCCTACGAGCAGTACTTC. Its protein is CASSFRTIGTGVPYEQYF.

V and J are TRBV7-9 and TRBJ1-2; 9 bases fit TRBD1. The CDR3 has 16 residues. Germline V gene lookup returns CDR1 SEHNR and CDR2 FQNEAQ (reference sequence). Trimming took 2 bases from V and 4 from J; bases not matched to a gene: 8. CDR3 loop: CASSLSPDRGVYGYTF. CDR3 nucleotide sequence: TGTGCCAGCAGCTTATCCCCGGACAGGGGTGTCTATGGCTACACCTTC.

The chain links TRBV7-2 to TRBJ2-7, with 16 nucleotides matching TRBD2. There are 17 residues in the CDR3. V shed 5 bases, J shed 2 bases, and the junction held 6 bases outside the gene matches. Germline CDR1 is SGHTA and CDR2 is FQGNSA. Here the CDR3 reads CASSPAGTSGGAYEQYF. As DNA, the CDR3 is TGTGCCAGCAGCCCGGCCGGGACTAGCGGGGGGGCCTACGAGCAGTACTTC.

The chain uses TRBV6-2 or TRBV6-3 and TRBJ2-1; D might be TRBD2 (5 bases). Trimming removed 3 bases at V and 8 bases at J, with 20 bases between. CDR1 and CDR2 from the germline V gene are MNHEY and SVGEGT. CDR3 size: 16 residues. The CDR3 DNA reads as TGTGCCAGCAGTTATTCGTTCGGGGTGGCGACCGATGAGCAGTTCTTC. It yields the protein CASSYSFGVATDEQFF.

The CDR3 region has the DNA TGTGCCAGCAGCCAGGGCGGGGTTACGCAGTATTTT. Its translation: CASSQGGVTQYF. This chain connects TRBV6-2 or TRBV6-3 to TRBJ2-3, with D possibly being TRBD2 (6 bases). CDR1 MNHEY and CDR2 SVGEGT come from the germline V gene. V lost 6 bases, J lost 8 bases, and 12 bases lay in between. This CDR3 is built from 12 residues.

The chain joins TRBV5-6 to TRBJ2-7, with D possibly being TRBD2 (6 bases). This CDR3 region has 13 residues. Germline CDR1 reads SGHDT; CDR2 reads YYEEEE. Trimming cost V 4 bases and J 7 bases, with 15 bases left between them. The CDR3 loop reads CASSPGPRGEQYF. The CDR3 coding sequence is TGTGCCAGCAGCCCCGGACCTCGGGGGGAGCAGTACTTC.

This rearrangement joins TRBV5-1 to TRBJ2-1; D remains unclear. V lost 1 base to trimming and J lost 9 bases, with 11 bases between them. Germline CDR1 SGHRS, CDR2 YFSETQ. The CDR3 contains 13 residues. The CDR3 protein is CASSLTVTGEQFF. Written as DNA, the CDR3 is TGCGCCAGCAGCTTGACCGTGACGGGTGAGCAGTTCTTC.

V usage is TRBV5-1 and J usage is TRBJ2-7, with TRBD1 as a possible D gene (6 bases). Germline V lookup: CDR1 SGHRS, CDR2 YFSETQ. Trimming stripped 1 base from V and 1 base from J, with 12 bases between. The CDR3 has 15 residues. The CDR3 nucleotides read TGCGCCAGCAGCTTGCAGGGGCAACTATCCTACGAGCAGTACTTC. The encoded protein is CASSLQGQLSYEQYF. Complete variable domain (other parts from reference TRBV5-1 and TRBJ2-7): KAGVTQTPRYLIKTRGQQVTLSCSPISGHRSVSWYQQTPGQGLQFLFEYFSETQRNKGNFPGRFSGRQFSNSRSEMNVSTLELGDSALYLCASSLQGQLSYEQYFGPGTRLTVT.

The V call is TRBV18, the J call TRBJ1-1; D call uncertain. The CDR3 loop spans 15 amino acids. The germline V and J ends were trimmed by 3 bases and 2 bases, with 13 bases remaining between them. The germline gives CDR1 KGHSH, CDR2 LQKENI. CDR3 sequence: CASSPMEGGNTEAFF. The CDR3 nucleotides read TGTGCCAGCTCACCTATGGAGGGTGGAAACACTGAAGCTTTCTTT.

This clone is a singleton in its sample. The CDR3 sequence: CASSLPGGGTGELFF. CDR3 bases: TGTGCCAGCAGTTTACCCGGGGGGGGTACCGGGGAGCTGTTTTTT. The chain joins TRBV28 to TRBJ2-2; TRBD2 aligns across 8 bases. The CDR3 length is 15 residues. The junction had 4 bases not matched to a gene; V was cut back by 2 bases and J by 5 bases. Germline lookup yields CDR1 MDHEN and CDR2 SYDVKM.

The chain recombines TRBV5-1 with TRBJ2-5; 11 positions agree with TRBD2. The CDR3 has 15 residues. With V trimmed by 3 bases and J by 7 bases, 8 bases remained unmatched. CDR1 and CDR2 from the germline V gene are SGHRS and YFSETQ. The CDR3 here is CASSSSGGSSGTQYF. The CDR3 DNA follows: TGCGCCAGCAGCTCTAGCGGGGGGTCTTCCGGGACCCAGTACTTC. Based on the CDR3 plus reference TRBV5-1 and TRBJ2-5, the full variable domain is KAGVTQTPRYLIKTRGQQVTLSCSPISGHRSVSWYQQTPGQGLQFLFEYFSETQRNKGNFPGRFSGRQFSNSRSEMNVSTLELGDSALYLCASSSSGGSSGTQYFGPGTRLLVL.

J is TRBJ1-1 and V is TRBV6-2 or TRBV6-3, with TRBD1 identical over 7 bases. This CDR3 is built from 14 residues. V shed 3 bases and J 4 bases; nucleotides not matched to a gene: 5. The germline V gene encodes CDR1 MNHEY and CDR2 SVGEGT. In DNA form, the CDR3 reads TGTGCCAGCAGTTATAGAGGGACAGTCACTGAAGCTTTCTTT. Its protein is CASSYRGTVTEAFF.

V and J are TRBV2 and TRBJ2-3; 7 positions match TRBD1. V lost 3 bases and J lost 6; bases outside the gene matches: 9. Germline lookup yields CDR1 SNHLY and CDR2 FYNNEI. The CDR3 totals 15 residues. Here the CDR3 DNA reads TGTGCCAGCAGTGACCCGACAGGGAGAGGGGATACGCAGTATTTT. Its translation is CASSDPTGRGDTQYF.

The rearrangement links TRBV7-9 to TRBJ1-2; D gene unclear. The CDR3 contains 12 residues. The V end lost 5 bases, the J end lost 7 bases, and 11 bases lay between the germline ends. The germline V gene encodes CDR1 SEHNR and CDR2 FQNEAQ (reference sequence). As DNA, the CDR3 is TGTGCCAGCAGCCTCCCCTCCGGTGGCTACACCTTC. Protein sequence: CASSLPSGGYTF.

The chain is built from TRBV4-3 and TRBJ2-5; D is perhaps TRBD2 (6 bases). In germline, CDR1 is LGHNA, CDR2 YSLEER. The V and J ends lost 2 bases and 2 bases respectively, with 9 bases between them. The CDR3 length is 14 residues. In DNA form, the CDR3 reads TGCGCCAGCAGCCAAATTAGCGGACAAGAGACCCAGTACTTC. This gives the protein CASSQISGQETQYF.